The TCR beta chain described here comes from a study of blood T cell repertoires in COVID-19. Study background: Nucleic acid was either cDNA or gDNA, and it came from T cells, B-cell-depleted T cells, or PBMCs.

Original processing notes: Using reference gene primer amplification, nucleated cell counts were estimated. Sequencing used immunoSEQ multiplex PCR; TCRdb keeps in-frame clones, though not all of them. V and J calls and clone size are given by that table; D and trimming were obtained from the DNA. The sample has about 350,000 clones; approximately 89% are singletons. CDR1 MGHRA and CDR2 YSYEKL come from the germline V gene. V dropped 1 base and J dropped 7 bases, with 5 bases sitting between them. The CDR3 contains 12 residues. The clonotype originates from a woman aged 55-70 years with COVID-19, enrolled during active disease. Sequencing was performed on peripheral blood. The rearrangement links TRBV4-1 to TRBJ2-1, with D uncertain. The CDR3 here is CASSQGGNEQFF. The CDR3 DNA sequence: TGCGCCAGCAGCCAAGGAGGTAATGAGCAGTTCTTC.